The present TCR beta chain was sequenced within a study of T cell repertoires in cytomegalovirus infection. Study-level information: HLA-B-restricted CMV epitopes that are well studied were used alongside recently identified HLA-C-restricted ones.

The count of this clonotype is one. Its matching antigen is unknown. Trimming shortened V by 6 bases and J by 2 bases, and 12 bases separated the two germline ends. The CDR3 totals 14 residues. Germline V lookup: CDR1 SNHLY, CDR2 FYNNEI. MiXCR was run by TCRdb on the reads, yielding one entry per CDR3 protein. The sample records 570,000 or so distinct CDR3 sequences, almost 40% being singletons. Overall study results and limits: The study found HLA-C-restricted CMV-specific TCR beta clonotypes dominating the ex vivo response.

J is TRBJ2-3 and V is TRBV2; no definite D call. This clonotype was sampled from a human donor in good health (CMV status not recorded). Some clones in this sample may be carry-over from other donors' samples. Here the sequenced sample was cultured PBMCs, taken from culture after CMV antigen stimulation. Here the CDR3 reads CASRAQPPTDTQYF. CDR3 in DNA: TGTGCCAGCAGGGCCCAGCCCCCCACAGATACGCAGTATTTT.